These T cell receptor beta chains were read from a single sample in a study of identifying expanded T cells in peripheral blood. Assay used: immunoSEQ multiplex PCR; TCRdb lists only in-frame clones, some missing. This sample has 81,000 or so clones, with roughly 84% found just once. Sequencing input: blood. The receptor set was obtained from a person between 18 and 69 years old in good health. CDR3s include the opening cysteine and the closing phenylalanine or tryptophan. Fields, in order: V gene, clone size, D gene, J gene, CDR3 DNA, CDR3 protein. The D gene is left open where the match is weak. Size is stated for part of the rows, as once, few or many counts, or as a class when the clone is expanded.

V: TRBV28
size: NA
D: NA
J: TRBJ2-3
DNA: TGTGCCAGCAGTTTATCAGACGGTGCAGTCGGCACAGATACGCAGTATTTT
CDR3: CASSLSDGAVGTDTQYF

V: TRBV7-2
size: NA
D: TRBD1
J: TRBJ2-7
DNA: TGTGCCAGCAGTACAGGGACAGGGTTCTCCTACGAGCAGTACTTC
CDR3: CASSTGTGFSYEQYF

V: TRBV29-1
size: NA
D: NA
J: TRBJ2-5
DNA: TGCAGCGCCAAATCGACAGGATCAGAGACCCAGTACTTC
CDR3: CSAKSTGSETQYF

V: TRBV5-1
size: NA
D: NA
J: TRBJ2-2
DNA: TGCGCCAGCAGCGTAACAGCGGCGAACACCGGGGAGCTGTTTTTT
CDR3: CASSVTAANTGELFF

V: TRBV18
size: NA
D: NA
J: TRBJ2-7
DNA: TGTGCCAGCTCACCGTCGGGACGCGAGGCCTACGAGCAGTACTTC
CDR3: CASSPSGREAYEQYF

V: TRBV29-1
size: few
D: NA
J: TRBJ2-7
DNA: TGCAGCGTTGAAAGCGGAGGGGGGTCCCCCTTCTACGAGCAGTACTTC
CDR3: CSVESGGGSPFYEQYF

V: TRBV5-1
size: NA
D: NA
J: TRBJ1-4
DNA: TGCGCCAGCAGCTTGTTAGGGGGGTCTAATGAAAAACTGTTTTTT
CDR3: CASSLLGGSNEKLFF

V: TRBV28
size: many
D: TRBD2
J: TRBJ2-7
DNA: TGTGCCAGCAGGGCGGGAGGCAAGGAGCAGTACTTC
CDR3: CASRAGGKEQYF

V: TRBV7-7
size: once
D: TRBD1
J: TRBJ2-5
DNA: TGTGCTAGCAGCTTGGGGACAGCGCAAGAGACCCAGTACTTC
CDR3: CASSLGTAQETQYF

V: TRBV6-1
size: NA
D: NA
J: TRBJ1-1
DNA: TGTGCCAGCAGTGAAGCAAGGGGGGACGGAATGAACACTGAAGCTTTCTTT
CDR3: CASSEARGDGMNTEAFF

V: TRBV11-1
size: NA
D: NA
J: TRBJ2-1
DNA: TGTGCCAGCAGCTTTCGAGGACCCCTTAAGTACAATGAGCAGTTCTTC
CDR3: CASSFRGPLKYNEQFF

V: TRBV6-5
size: NA
D: TRBD2
J: TRBJ2-7
DNA: TGTGCCAGCAGTTATCGGACTAGCGGGAGCTACGAGCAGTACTTC
CDR3: CASSYRTSGSYEQYF

V: TRBV7-7
size: NA
D: NA
J: TRBJ1-4
DNA: TGTGCTAGCAGCTTAGAGAGGGGGAAAAATGAAAAACTGTTTTTT
CDR3: CASSLERGKNEKLFF

V: TRBV14
size: NA
D: NA
J: TRBJ1-1
DNA: TGTGCCAGCAGCCAAATTGTCGGGAACACTGAAGCTTTCTTT
CDR3: CASSQIVGNTEAFF

V: TRBV5-1
size: NA
D: TRBD1
J: TRBJ2-1
DNA: TGCGCCAGCAGGTCGGGACAGGGAACCTACAATGAGCAGTTCTTC
CDR3: CASRSGQGTYNEQFF

V: TRBV5-1
size: NA
D: NA
J: TRBJ1-1
DNA: TGCGCCAGCAGCTTTTTGGTCGACACTGAAGCTTTCTTT
CDR3: CASSFLVDTEAFF

V: TRBV12-5
size: NA
D: NA
J: TRBJ2-3
DNA: TGTGCTAGTGGTTCCGCACTTAGCGGCGGGTTTAGCACAGATACGCAGTATTTT
CDR3: CASGSALSGGFSTDTQYF

V: TRBV7-2
size: NA
D: TRBD2
J: TRBJ2-7
DNA: TGTGCCAGCAGCTTAATAGCGGGAGAAGGGTACGAGCAGTACTTC
CDR3: CASSLIAGEGYEQYF

V: TRBV6-1
size: NA
D: TRBD1
J: TRBJ2-7
DNA: TGTGCCAGCAGTGGACTCCGGGACAGGCGCACCTACGAGCAGTACTTC
CDR3: CASSGLRDRRTYEQYF

V: TRBV4-3
size: NA
D: NA
J: TRBJ2-7
DNA: TGCGCCAGCAGCCAAGGAGCACGGGGTAGCCCCTACGAGCAGTACTTC
CDR3: CASSQGARGSPYEQYF

V: TRBV7-2
size: few
D: TRBD2
J: TRBJ2-3
DNA: TGTGCCAGCAGCTTAGTGAGGGCTAGCGGGGCCCAAGATACGCAGTATTTT
CDR3: CASSLVRASGAQDTQYF

V: TRBV5-8
size: NA
D: NA
J: TRBJ1-2
DNA: TGTGCCAGCAGCTCGAAAGGGTTTATCTATGGCTACACCTTC
CDR3: CASSSKGFIYGYTF

V: TRBV5-6
size: NA
D: TRBD2
J: TRBJ2-5
DNA: TGTGCCAGCAGCCCCCCCAGCGGGAGTCTGGAGACCCAGTACTTC
CDR3: CASSPPSGSLETQYF

V: TRBV11-3
size: NA
D: TRBD1
J: TRBJ2-3
DNA: TGTGCCAGCAGCTTACAGGGGGAACCAGATACGCAGTATTTT
CDR3: CASSLQGEPDTQYF

V: TRBV25-1
size: NA
D: NA
J: TRBJ2-7
DNA: TGTGCCAGCAGTGAATGGGGGCGGGCACCCTACGAGCAGTACTTC
CDR3: CASSEWGRAPYEQYF

V: TRBV7-7
size: NA
D: NA
J: TRBJ2-2
DNA: TGTGCTAGCAGCCCCACTGCCGATTACACCGGGGAGCTGTTTTTT
CDR3: CASSPTADYTGELFF

V: TRBV7-8
size: NA
D: TRBD1
J: TRBJ2-7
DNA: TGTGCCAGCAGCCGCCAGGACAGGGGATCCTACGAGCAGTACTTC
CDR3: CASSRQDRGSYEQYF

V: TRBV7-2
size: NA
D: NA
J: TRBJ2-1
DNA: TGTGCCAGCAGCCCTGGGCAGGGCTCTTACAATGAGCAGTTCTTC
CDR3: CASSPGQGSYNEQFF

V: TRBV27
size: NA
D: NA
J: TRBJ2-3
DNA: TGTGCCAGCAGTTTACTGGGCGTCAGCAACACAGATACGCAGTATTTT
CDR3: CASSLLGVSNTDTQYF

V: TRBV25-1
size: few
D: TRBD1
J: TRBJ1-3
DNA: TGTGCCAGCAGTGAAACTACAGGGGGCTCTGGAAACACCATATATTTT
CDR3: CASSETTGGSGNTIYF

V: TRBV25-1
size: NA
D: NA
J: TRBJ2-1
DNA: TGTGCCAGCAGTGATCAGTTAGGAGGGAGGAATGAGCAGTTCTTC
CDR3: CASSDQLGGRNEQFF

V: TRBV15
size: NA
D: NA
J: TRBJ1-4
DNA: TGTGCCACCAGCAGAGTGGCAGGGAACGAAAAACTGTTTTTT
CDR3: CATSRVAGNEKLFF

V: TRBV6-6
size: NA
D: NA
J: TRBJ2-5
DNA: TGTGCCAGCAGTTACGAGCTAGACGGGACCCAGTACTTC
CDR3: CASSYELDGTQYF

V: TRBV7-9
size: NA
D: TRBD2
J: TRBJ2-2
DNA: TGTGCCAGCAGCAAATCGGGACTAGCGGGAGTTCGTACCACCGGGGAGCTGTTTTTT
CDR3: CASSKSGLAGVRTTGELFF

V: TRBV7-3
size: NA
D: TRBD1
J: TRBJ1-4
DNA: TGTGCCAGCAGCTTAAGGCAGACAGGGGGTAATGAAAAACTGTTTTTT
CDR3: CASSLRQTGGNEKLFF

V: TRBV4-1
size: NA
D: TRBD2
J: TRBJ2-5
DNA: TGCGCCAGCAGCCAAGATCGGACTAGCGGCCAAGAGACCCAGTACTTC
CDR3: CASSQDRTSGQETQYF

V: TRBV10-3
size: NA
D: NA
J: TRBJ1-3
DNA: TGTGCCACCTCGGGGCAGGGCGGTGGAAACACCATATATTTT
CDR3: CATSGQGGGNTIYF

V: TRBV11-3
size: few
D: NA
J: TRBJ2-1
DNA: TGTGCCAGCAGCACTTCCATCGGGAGCCTCCGTCGGGATGAGCAGTTCTTC
CDR3: CASSTSIGSLRRDEQFF

V: TRBV18
size: NA
D: NA
J: TRBJ2-7
DNA: TGTGCCAGCTCACCCGACATAAACGAGCAGTACTTC
CDR3: CASSPDINEQYF

V: TRBV7-9
size: NA
D: NA
J: TRBJ1-1
DNA: TGTGCCAGCGGAATGAATATGAACACTGAAGCTTTCTTT
CDR3: CASGMNMNTEAFF